This T cell receptor beta chain originates from a study of blood T cell repertoires in COVID-19. Study-level background: Material from acute and convalescent COVID-19 was sourced from the United States, Italy and Spain.

Authors' analysis steps: Quantification of nucleated cells was approximated via reference gene primer amplification. Here immunoSEQ multiplex PCR was the method, and the copy in TCRdb shows in-frame clones only, minus some. That table furnishes V, J and clone size, whereas the DNA furnished D and trimming. The sample yields around 320,000 clones, about 82% seen once. The ends lost 2 bases at V and 0 bases at J; junction bases unmatched: 8. CDR1 and CDR2 from the germline V gene are KGHDR and SFDVKD. The CDR3 loop spans 18 amino acids. This chain connects TRBV24-1 to TRBJ2-1, with 8 bases lining up with TRBD1. The clonotype comes from a human donor in a cohort sampled during active COVID-19. Sequencing used peripheral blood. This chain's CDR3 is CATSDYPRQGRSYNEQFF. The DNA of the CDR3 is TGTGCCACCAGTGATTACCCTAGACAGGGGCGCTCCTACAATGAGCAGTTCTTC.